The clone carrying this T cell receptor beta chain was counted only a few times. What it binds is not known. The data originate from a study of chemoradiotherapy in HPV16-positive cancers. The CDR3 spans 12 residues. The V gene's germline CDR1 is SGHTA and CDR2 FQGNSA. The V end was cut by 5 bases, the J end by 1 base, with 4 bases between. Notes on the study in general: Candidate HPV-specific clones and E7-related TCR motifs grew in tumor during treatment.

Clones were sequenced by immunoSEQ multiplex PCR, and TCRdb holds only the in-frame ones, with some missing. The sample contains about 17,000 clones, under 90% of which appear only once. The source was blood, collected from a patient who underwent chemoradiotherapy. This chain uses TRBV7-2 with TRBJ2-3; D is unresolved. This TCR was recovered from a human donor with HPV-associated anogenital cancer. The CDR3 is CASSLGTDTQYF. The CDR3 region has the DNA TGTGCCAGCAGCCTAGGCACAGATACGCAGTATTTT.